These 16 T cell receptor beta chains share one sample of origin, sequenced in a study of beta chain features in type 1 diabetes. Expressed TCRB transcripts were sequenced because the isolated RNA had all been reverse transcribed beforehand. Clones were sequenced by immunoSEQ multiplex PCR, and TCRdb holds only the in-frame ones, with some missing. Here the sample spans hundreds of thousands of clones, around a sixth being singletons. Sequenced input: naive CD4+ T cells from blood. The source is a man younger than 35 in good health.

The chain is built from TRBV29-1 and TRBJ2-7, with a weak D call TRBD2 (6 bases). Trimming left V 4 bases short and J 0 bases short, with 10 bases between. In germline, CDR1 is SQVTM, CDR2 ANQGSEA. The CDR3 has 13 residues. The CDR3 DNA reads TGCAGCGTTGCAGGTAGCGGCTCCTACGAGCAGTACTTC. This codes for CSVAGSGSYEQYF.

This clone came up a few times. As DNA, the CDR3 is TGTGCCAGCAGCTTATCGGCGGGTTCTTATGGCTACACCTTC. Protein product: CASSLSAGSYGYTF. The chain couples TRBV7-3 to TRBJ1-2; D uncertain. This CDR3 has 14 residues. Germline loops: CDR1 SGHTA, CDR2 FQGTGA. V was trimmed by 2 bases and J by 5 bases, leaving 12 bases between them.

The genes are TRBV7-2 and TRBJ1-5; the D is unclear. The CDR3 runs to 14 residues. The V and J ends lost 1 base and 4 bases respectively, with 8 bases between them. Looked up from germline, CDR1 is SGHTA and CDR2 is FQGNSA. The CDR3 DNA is TGTGCCAGCAGCTTAGTGGCTCTGAATCAGCCCCAGCATTTT. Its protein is CASSLVALNQPQHF. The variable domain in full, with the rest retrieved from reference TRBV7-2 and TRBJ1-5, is GAGVSQSPSNKVTEKGKDVELRCDPISGHTALYWYRQSLGQGLEFLIYFQGNSAPDKSGLPSDRFSAERTGGSVSTLTIQRTQQEDSAVYLCASSLVALNQPQHFGDGTRLSIL.

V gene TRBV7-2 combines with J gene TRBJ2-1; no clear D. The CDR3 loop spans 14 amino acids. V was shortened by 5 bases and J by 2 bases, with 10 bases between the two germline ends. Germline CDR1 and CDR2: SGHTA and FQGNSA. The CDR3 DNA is TGTGCCAGCAGCCCCTCTTGGCCCTACAATGAGCAGTTCTTC. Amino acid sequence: CASSPSWPYNEQFF.

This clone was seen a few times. This CDR3 is CASSYTGRNQPQHF. The CDR3 nucleotides are TGTGCCAGCAGTTACACAGGGCGCAATCAGCCCCAGCATTTT. The V call is TRBV6-5, the J call TRBJ1-5, with D tentatively TRBD1 (6 bases). From germline, CDR1 is MNHEY and CDR2 SVGAGI. CDR3 length: 14 residues. V lost 2 bases and J lost 2, with 7 bases in between.

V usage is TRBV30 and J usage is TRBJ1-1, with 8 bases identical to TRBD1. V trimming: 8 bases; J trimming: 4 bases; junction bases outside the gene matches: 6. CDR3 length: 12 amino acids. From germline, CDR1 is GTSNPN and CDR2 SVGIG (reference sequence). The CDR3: CARTGYGTEAFF. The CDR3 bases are TGTGCCCGGACAGGGTATGGCACTGAAGCTTTCTTT.

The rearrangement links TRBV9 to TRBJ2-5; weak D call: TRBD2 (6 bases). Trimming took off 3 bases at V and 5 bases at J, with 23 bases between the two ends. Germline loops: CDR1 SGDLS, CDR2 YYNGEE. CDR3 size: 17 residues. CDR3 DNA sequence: TGTGCCAGCAGCGCCCCAGGGAGACTAGGGCAAGGGGAGACCCAGTACTTC. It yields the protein CASSAPGRLGQGETQYF.

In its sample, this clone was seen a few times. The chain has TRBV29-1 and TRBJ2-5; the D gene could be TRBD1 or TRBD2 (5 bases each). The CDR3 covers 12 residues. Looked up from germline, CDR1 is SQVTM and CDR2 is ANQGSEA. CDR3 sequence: CSYGGRRETQYF. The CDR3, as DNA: TGCAGTTATGGGGGTAGGCGAGAGACCCAGTACTTC.

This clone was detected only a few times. CDR3 sequence: CASKSGGQSGTQYF. The DNA for the CDR3 is TGTGCCAGCAAAAGCGGGGGCCAATCGGGGACCCAGTACTTC. This sequence joins TRBV7-9 and TRBJ2-5, with TRBD2 identical over 8 bases. The germline gives CDR1 SEHNR, CDR2 FQNEAQ (reference sequence). The CDR3 is made up of 14 amino acids. With V trimmed by 7 bases and J by 7 bases, 11 bases remained unmatched.

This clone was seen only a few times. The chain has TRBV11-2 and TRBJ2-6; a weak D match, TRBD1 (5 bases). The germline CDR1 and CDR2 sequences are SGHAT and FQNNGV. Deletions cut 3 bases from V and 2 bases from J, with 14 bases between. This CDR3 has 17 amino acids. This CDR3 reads CASSFHPGPTGANVLTF. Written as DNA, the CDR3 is TGTGCCAGCAGCTTCCATCCAGGGCCCACTGGGGCCAACGTCCTGACTTTC.

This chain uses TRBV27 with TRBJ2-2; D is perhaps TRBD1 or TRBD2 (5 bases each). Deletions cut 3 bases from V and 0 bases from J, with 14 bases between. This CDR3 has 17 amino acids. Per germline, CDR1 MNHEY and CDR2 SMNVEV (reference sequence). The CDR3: CASSFRVGRANTGELFF. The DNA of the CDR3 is TGTGCCAGCAGTTTTAGGGTGGGGCGGGCGAACACCGGGGAGCTGTTTTTT.

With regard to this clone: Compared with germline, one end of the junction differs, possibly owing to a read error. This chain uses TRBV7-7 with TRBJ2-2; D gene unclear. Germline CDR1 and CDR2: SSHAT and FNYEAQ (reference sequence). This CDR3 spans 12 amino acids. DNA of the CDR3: TGTGCTAGCAGCCCTAACACCGGGGAGCTGTTTTTT. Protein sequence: CASSPNTGELFF.

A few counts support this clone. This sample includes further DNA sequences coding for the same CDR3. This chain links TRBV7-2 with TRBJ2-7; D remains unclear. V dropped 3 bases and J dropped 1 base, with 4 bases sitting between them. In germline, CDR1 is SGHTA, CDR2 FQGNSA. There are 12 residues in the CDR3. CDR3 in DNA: TGTGCCAGCAGCTTTCCTTCCTACGAGCAGTACTTC. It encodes CASSFPSYEQYF.

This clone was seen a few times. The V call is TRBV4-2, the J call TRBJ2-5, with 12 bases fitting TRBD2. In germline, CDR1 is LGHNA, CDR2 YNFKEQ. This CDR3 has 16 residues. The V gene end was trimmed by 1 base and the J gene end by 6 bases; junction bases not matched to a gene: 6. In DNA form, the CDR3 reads TGTGCCAGCAGCCAAGGCTGGACTAGCGGGGTGCAGACCCAGTACTTC. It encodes CASSQGWTSGVQTQYF.

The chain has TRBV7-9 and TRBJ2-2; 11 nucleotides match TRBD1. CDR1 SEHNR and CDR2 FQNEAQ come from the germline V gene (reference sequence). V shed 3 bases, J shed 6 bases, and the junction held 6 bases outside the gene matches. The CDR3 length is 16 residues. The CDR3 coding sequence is TGTGCCAGCAGCTTGAGGACAGGGGGCCTCCCCGGGGAGCTGTTTTTT. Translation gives CASSLRTGGLPGELFF.

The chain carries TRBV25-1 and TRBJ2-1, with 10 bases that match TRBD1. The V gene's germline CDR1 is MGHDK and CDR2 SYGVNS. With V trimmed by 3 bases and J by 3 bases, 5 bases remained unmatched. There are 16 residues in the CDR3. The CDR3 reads CASSDPGQGRYNEQFF. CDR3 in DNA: TGTGCCAGCAGTGACCCGGGACAGGGGCGCTACAATGAGCAGTTCTTC.